A single sample is the source of the 14 T cell receptor beta chains below, sequenced in a study of blood T cell repertoires in COVID-19 (TCRdb year 2020). The receptor library was made with the immunoSEQ multiplex PCR assay. The clones in this table, taken by TCRdb from immuneACCESS, are in-frame only. Not every clone is retained; where verified, under half of the shortfall comes from an unresolved V gene, and the cause of the rest is unknown. This sample is represented by around 230,000 clones; approximately 83% of them were singletons. Jointly, the top ten make up more than 25% of the sample. Sequenced: peripheral blood. The receptors originated from a man aged 40-55 years with acute or convalescent COVID-19.

This chain uses TRBV5-8 with TRBJ2-7; D is perhaps TRBD1 (5 bases). V shed 3 bases and J shed 1 base, with 17 bases lying between them. The germline CDR1 and CDR2 sequences are SGHTS and YDEGEE. The CDR3 loop spans 16 amino acids. CDR3 DNA sequence: TGTGCCAGCAGCTCCCCCCCACAGGAATGGTCCTACGAGCAGTACTTC. It yields the protein CASSSPPQEWSYEQYF. The whole variable domain, filled in from reference TRBV5-8 and TRBJ2-7, reads EAGVTQSPTHLIKTRGQQATLRCSPISGHTSVYWYQQALGLGLQFLLWYDEGEERNRGNFPPRFSGRQFPNYSSELNVNALELEDSALYLCASSSPPQEWSYEQYFGPGTRLTVT.

The J gene is TRBJ1-5, the V gene TRBV3-1 (or the pseudogene TRBV3-2); TRBD1 might be the D (5 bases). The CDR3 runs to 15 residues. CDR1 and CDR2 (germline): LGHDT, YNNKEL (reference sequence). V gave up 1 base and J gave up 2 bases, with 9 bases separating them. The CDR3 sequence is CASSQAGFGNQPQHF. CDR3 coding DNA: TGTGCCAGCAGCCAAGCAGGGTTTGGCAATCAGCCCCAGCATTTT.

Here the CDR3 reads CASSLDRYQPQHF. The CDR3 bases are TGTGCCAGCAGCTTGGACAGGTATCAGCCCCAGCATTTT. V is TRBV5-4 and J is TRBJ1-5; weak D call: TRBD1 (5 bases). CDR1 and CDR2 (germline): SGHNT, YYREEE (reference sequence). This CDR3 is built from 13 residues. V gave up 0 bases and J gave up 5 bases, with 6 bases separating them. Full variable domain (remainder filled in from reference TRBV5-4 and TRBJ1-5): ETGVTQSPTHLIKTRGQQVTLRCSSQSGHNTVSWYQQALGQGPQFIFQYYREEENGRGNFPPRFSGLQFPNYSSELNVNALELDDSALYLCASSLDRYQPQHFGDGTRLSIL.

This sequence joins TRBV7-9 and TRBJ2-2; TRBD2 matches at 10 bases. The junction had 6 bases not matched to a gene; V was cut back by 1 base and J by 4 bases. CDR3 size: 17 residues. The germline gives CDR1 SEHNR, CDR2 FQNEAQ (reference sequence). As DNA, the CDR3 is TGTGCCAGCAGCTTAGTTGCTAGCGGGAGTCTCACCGGGGAGCTGTTTTTT. Its protein is CASSLVASGSLTGELFF.

This chain connects TRBV2 to TRBJ1-2, with TRBD1 as a possible D gene (5 bases). V was cut by 5 bases and J by 2 bases, with 15 bases left in between. This CDR3 has 15 amino acids. The germline V gene encodes CDR1 SNHLY and CDR2 FYNNEI. The CDR3 region is CASSPATEANYGYTF. CDR3 nucleotide sequence: TGTGCCAGCAGTCCGGCGACAGAAGCAAACTATGGCTACACCTTC.

This clone was seen only once. V and J are TRBV5-4 and TRBJ2-2; D may be TRBD1 (5 bases). Trimming cost V 0 bases and J 6 bases, with 6 bases left between them. The CDR3 runs 13 residues. Germline values: CDR1 SGHNT, CDR2 YYREEE (reference sequence). The CDR3 DNA sequence: TGTGCCAGCAGCTTGGGACAGCCCGGGGAGCTGTTTTTT. This sequence encodes CASSLGQPGELFF.

The V gene is TRBV7-3, the J gene TRBJ2-1, with TRBD2 matching 8 bases. This CDR3 is 19 amino acids long. Germline values: CDR1 SGHTA, CDR2 FQGTGA. The V gene end was trimmed by 1 base and the J gene end by 0 bases; junction bases not matched to a gene: 11. The CDR3 region has the DNA TGTGCCAGCAGCTTAAGGCGGCTAGCGGGTCCCAGCTCCTACAATGAGCAGTTCTTC. This codes for CASSLRRLAGPSSYNEQFF.

This chain links TRBV29-1 with TRBJ1-2; unclear D gene. The CDR3 contains 13 residues. The V end lost 4 bases, the J end lost 4 bases, and 13 bases lay between the germline ends. The germline V gene encodes CDR1 SQVTM and CDR2 ANQGSEA. CDR3 DNA sequence: TGCAGCGTTGCCAGGCATAATTCCTATGGCTACACCTTC. This encodes CSVARHNSYGYTF.

This clone occurred once. The chain carries TRBV28 and TRBJ1-1; D may be TRBD1 (6 bases). Germline CDR1 and CDR2: MDHEN and SYDVKM. The CDR3 has 16 residues. V was pared by 4 bases and J by 1 base, with 16 bases between. The CDR3 here is CASSSQLRQENTEAFF. The CDR3 region has the DNA TGTGCCAGCAGTTCTCAGCTCCGACAGGAGAACACTGAAGCTTTCTTT.

The chain uses TRBV3-1 (or the pseudogene TRBV3-2) and TRBJ1-2; 10 bases fit TRBD1. The CDR3 is 15 amino acids. Per germline, CDR1 LGHDT and CDR2 YNNKEL (reference sequence). The trim removed 3 bases at V and 4 bases at J, leaving 5 bases unmatched. The CDR3 sequence: CASSQRDRGFYGYTF. In nucleotides, the CDR3 is TGTGCCAGCAGCCAGCGGGACAGGGGATTCTATGGCTACACCTTC.

The chain carries TRBV18 and TRBJ1-5, with 7 bases that match TRBD1. Trimming cost V 5 bases and J 5 bases; bases outside gene matches: 3. This CDR3 contains 13 residues. Germline V gives CDR1 KGHSH, CDR2 LQKENI. CDR3 sequence: CASSYDRDQPQHF. CDR3 nucleotide sequence: TGTGCCAGCTCATACGACAGGGATCAGCCCCAGCATTTT.

The chain joins TRBV19 to TRBJ2-2, with 10 bases that match TRBD1. V lost 5 bases, J lost 6 bases, and 9 bases stayed unmatched. CDR1 and CDR2 from the germline V gene are LNHDA and SQIVND (reference sequence). This CDR3 contains 16 residues. CDR3 loop: CASSLSPGTGAGELFF. CDR3 nucleotide sequence: TGTGCCAGTAGTCTCAGTCCCGGGACAGGGGCCGGGGAGCTGTTTTTT.

This sequence joins TRBV9 and TRBJ2-1; D perhaps matches TRBD2 (7 bases). Germline V CDR1 and CDR2: SGDLS, YYNGEE. Trimming stripped 0 bases from V and 5 bases from J, with 18 bases between. This CDR3 region has 17 residues. The CDR3 region has the DNA TGTGCCAGCAGCGTAGTCTCGGGGGGCACATTGAACAATGAGCAGTTCTTC. It specifies CASSVVSGGTLNNEQFF.

This chain connects TRBV24-1 to TRBJ1-1, with 7 positions matching TRBD1. This CDR3 region has 13 residues. Trimming cost V 3 bases and J 6 bases; bases outside gene matches: 3. Germline assignment: CDR1 KGHDR and CDR2 SFDVKD. The CDR3: CATSDPGTAEAFF. CDR3 nucleotides: TGTGCCACCAGTGATCCCGGGACAGCTGAAGCTTTCTTT.